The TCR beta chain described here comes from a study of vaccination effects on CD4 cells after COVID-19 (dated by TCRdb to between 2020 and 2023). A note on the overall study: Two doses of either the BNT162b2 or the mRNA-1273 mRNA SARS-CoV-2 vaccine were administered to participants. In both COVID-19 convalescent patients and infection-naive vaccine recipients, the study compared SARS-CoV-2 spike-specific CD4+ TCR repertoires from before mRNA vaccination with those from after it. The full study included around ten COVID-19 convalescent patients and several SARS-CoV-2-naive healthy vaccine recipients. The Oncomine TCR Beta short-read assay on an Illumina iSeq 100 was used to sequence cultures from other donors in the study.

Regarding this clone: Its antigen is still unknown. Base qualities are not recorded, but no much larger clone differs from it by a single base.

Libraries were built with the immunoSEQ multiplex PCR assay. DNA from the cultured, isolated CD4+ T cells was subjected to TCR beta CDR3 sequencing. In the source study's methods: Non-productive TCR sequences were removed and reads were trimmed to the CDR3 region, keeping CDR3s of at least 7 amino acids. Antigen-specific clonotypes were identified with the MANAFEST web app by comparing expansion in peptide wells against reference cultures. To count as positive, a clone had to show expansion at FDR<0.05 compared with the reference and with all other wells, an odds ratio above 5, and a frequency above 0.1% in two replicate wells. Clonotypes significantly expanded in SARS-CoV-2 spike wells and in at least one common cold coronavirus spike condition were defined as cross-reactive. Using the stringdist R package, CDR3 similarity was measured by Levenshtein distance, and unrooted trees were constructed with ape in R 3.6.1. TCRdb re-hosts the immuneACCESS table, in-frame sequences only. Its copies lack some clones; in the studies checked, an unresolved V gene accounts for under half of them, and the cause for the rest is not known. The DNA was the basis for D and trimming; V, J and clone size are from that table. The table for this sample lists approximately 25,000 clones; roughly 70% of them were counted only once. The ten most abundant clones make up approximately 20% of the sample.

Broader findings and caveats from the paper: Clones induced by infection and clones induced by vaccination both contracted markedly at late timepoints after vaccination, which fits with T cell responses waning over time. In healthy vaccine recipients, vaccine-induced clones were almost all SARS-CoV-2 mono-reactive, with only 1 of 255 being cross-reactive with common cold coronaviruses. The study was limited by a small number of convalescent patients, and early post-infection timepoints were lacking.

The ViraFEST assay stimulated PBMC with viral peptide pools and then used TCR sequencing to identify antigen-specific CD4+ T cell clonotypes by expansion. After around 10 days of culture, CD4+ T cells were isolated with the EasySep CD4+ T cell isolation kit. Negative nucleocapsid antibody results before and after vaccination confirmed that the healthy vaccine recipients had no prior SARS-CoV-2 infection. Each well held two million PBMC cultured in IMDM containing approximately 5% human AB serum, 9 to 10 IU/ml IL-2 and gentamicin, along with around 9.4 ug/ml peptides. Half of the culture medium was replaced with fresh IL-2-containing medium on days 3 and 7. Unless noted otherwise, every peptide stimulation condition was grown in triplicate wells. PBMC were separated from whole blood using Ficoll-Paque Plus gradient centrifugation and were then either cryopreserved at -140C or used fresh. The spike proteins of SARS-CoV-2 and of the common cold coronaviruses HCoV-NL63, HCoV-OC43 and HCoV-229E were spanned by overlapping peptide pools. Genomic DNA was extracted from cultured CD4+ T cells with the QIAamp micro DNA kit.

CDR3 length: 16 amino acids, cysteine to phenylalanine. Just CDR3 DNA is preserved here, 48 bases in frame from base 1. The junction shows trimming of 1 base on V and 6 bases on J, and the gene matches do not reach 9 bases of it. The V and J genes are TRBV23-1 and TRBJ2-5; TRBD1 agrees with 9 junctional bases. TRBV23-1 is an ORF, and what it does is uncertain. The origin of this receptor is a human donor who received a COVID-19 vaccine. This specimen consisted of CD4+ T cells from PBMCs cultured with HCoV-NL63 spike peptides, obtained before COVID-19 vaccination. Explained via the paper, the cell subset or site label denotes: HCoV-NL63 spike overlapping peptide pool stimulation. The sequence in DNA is TGCGCCAGCAGTCAATACGCACAGGGGGCGAGTAAGACCCAGTACTTC. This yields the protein CASSQYAQGASKTQYF.